The sequence of this T cell receptor beta chain was determined in a study of post-analysis software for immune sequencing data. Germline values: CDR1 SGDLS, CDR2 YYNGEE. Trimming cost V 7 bases and J 3 bases, with 13 bases left between them. CDR3 length: 13 amino acids. Study-wide results and limits: Patients showed TRBV5-6, TRBV5-1 and TRBV20-1 among 4 or 5 TRBV segments more frequent than in controls.

On this clonotype: Its antigen is unidentified.

Included in the TCR beta cDNA libraries were unique molecular identifiers. One entry per CDR3 protein, called by TCRdb with MiXCR from the PCR reads. The table has roughly 620,000 distinct CDR3 sequences, 44% seen once. Material: blood. The rearrangement links TRBV9 to TRBJ1-2; D gene unclear. The sequence came from a girl aged 10 to 17 with multiple sclerosis. The CDR3 DNA follows: TGTGCCAGCTCCTCGCGAGTAGACTATGGCTACACCTTC. Translated: CASSSRVDYGYTF. The variable domain in full, with the rest retrieved from reference TRBV9 and TRBJ1-2, is DSGVTQTPKHLITATGQRVTLRCSPRSGDLSVYWYQQSLDQGLQFLIQYYNGEERAKGNILERFSAQQFPDLHSELNLSSLELGDSALYFCASSSRVDYGYTFGSGTRLTVV.